Sequencing of this TCR beta chain was carried out in a study of blood T cell repertoires in COVID-19. Study-level information: Sources were T cells, B-cell-depleted T cells, or PBMCs; the material itself was cDNA or gDNA.

The V gene's germline CDR1 is GTSNPN and CDR2 SVGIG (reference sequence). The CDR3 sequence is 17 residues long. Germline trimming cut 1 base from V and 0 bases from J; bases unmatched to any gene: 8. As handled by the study authors: Estimated nucleated cell counts came from reference gene primer amplification. Method: immunoSEQ multiplex PCR; TCRdb's copy keeps in-frame clones and lacks some. V, J and clone size reflect that table, while D and trimming were determined from the DNA. The sample has around 150,000 clones; about nine tenths are singletons. V usage is TRBV30 and J usage is TRBJ1-5, with 8 nucleotides matching TRBD1. This TCR derives from a woman aged 55-69 years with active or convalescent COVID-19. What was sequenced was peripheral blood. This CDR3 is CAWSAAQGAASNQPQHF. Here the CDR3 DNA reads TGTGCCTGGAGTGCTGCTCAGGGGGCTGCTAGCAATCAGCCCCAGCATTTT.